This T cell receptor beta chain came from a study of shared T cell receptors in the human thymus. The CDR3 length is 15 residues. CDR1 and CDR2 (germline): SGHAT, FQNNGV. Trimming took off 0 bases at V and 1 base at J, with 9 bases between the two ends. Some clones are missing from TCRdb's copy, which holds only in-frame ones; the method was immunoSEQ multiplex PCR. Of 600,000 to 900,000 clones listed, approximately 83% are singletons. The data were also submitted as part of a second study, on human thymus T cells. From that paper: Thymic repertoires overlap heavily among unrelated individuals, related research has reported.

This sequence originates from a girl under two years old with a congenital heart defect. The sample comprised thymocytes. V gene TRBV11-2 combines with J gene TRBJ1-1; a possible D gene is TRBD1 (6 bases). CDR3 coding DNA: TGTGCCAGCAGCTTAGATTTAGGGGGGAACACTGAAGCTTTCTTT. Amino acid sequence: CASSLDLGGNTEAFF.